Given below is one TCR beta chain in context. The data are from a study of blood T cell repertoires in COVID-19. Study-level information: Sources were T cells, B-cell-depleted T cells, or PBMCs; the material itself was cDNA or gDNA.

Germline-derived CDR1 and CDR2 are MGHDK and SYGVNS. The CDR3 covers 15 residues. Trimming took 2 bases from V and 3 from J, leaving 12 bases between them. Repertoires were generated with immunoSEQ multiplex PCR, while TCRdb's copy carries only in-frame clones and drops some. Among 400,000 or so clones, about 90% were seen once, and the ten largest hold less than 0.75%. Sequenced: PBMCs or T cells enriched from blood (not recorded which). The rearrangement links TRBV25-1 to TRBJ2-3; tentative D call: TRBD1 (6 bases). This clonotype originated in a man aged 18-30 years who had recovered from COVID-19. The CDR3 region is CASSEQGRYTDTQYF. The CDR3 nucleotides read TGTGCCAGCAGTGAACAGGGGCGGTATACAGATACGCAGTATTTT.